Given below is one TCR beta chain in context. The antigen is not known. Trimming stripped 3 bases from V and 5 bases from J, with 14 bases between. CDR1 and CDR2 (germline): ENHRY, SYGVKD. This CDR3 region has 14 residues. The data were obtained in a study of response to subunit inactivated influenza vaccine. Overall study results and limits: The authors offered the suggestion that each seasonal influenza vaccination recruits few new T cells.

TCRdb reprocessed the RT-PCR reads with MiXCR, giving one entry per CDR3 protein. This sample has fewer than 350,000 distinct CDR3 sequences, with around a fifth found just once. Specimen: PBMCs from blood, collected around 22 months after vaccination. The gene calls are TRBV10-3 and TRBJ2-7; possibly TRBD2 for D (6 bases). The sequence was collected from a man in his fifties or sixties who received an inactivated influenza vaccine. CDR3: CAISDSTRPHEQYF. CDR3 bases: TGTGCCATCAGTGATTCGACTAGACCCCACGAGCAGTACTTC.